The next 20 T cell receptor beta chains were all read from a single sample in a study of T cell repertoires in cytomegalovirus infection. TCRdb itself ran the reads through MiXCR, one entry per CDR3 protein. The table lists under 300,000 distinct CDR3 sequences, around 20% of them singletons, with 15% to 20% in the top ten. For these TCRs, the target antigens are not known. Sequencing was performed on cultured PBMCs, taken from culture after CMV antigen stimulation. The origin of the receptors is a human donor in good health (CMV status not recorded). Some clones in this sample may be carry-over from other donors' samples.

This clonotype was counted at least ten times. This rearrangement joins TRBV28 to TRBJ2-4; tentatively, D is TRBD2 (6 bases). The CDR3 has 15 amino acids. Germline V gene data show CDR1 as MDHEN and CDR2 as SYDVKM. V dropped 7 bases and J dropped 0 bases, with 13 bases sitting between them. The CDR3 bases are TGTGCCAGCACCCCCGGGGGAATAGCCAAAAACATTCAGTACTTC. Amino acids: CASTPGGIAKNIQYF.

V and J are TRBV5-4 and TRBJ2-1; 10 bases match TRBD2. V gave up 7 bases and J gave up 7 bases; unmatched junction bases: 8. This CDR3 is 14 amino acids long. Germline V CDR1 and CDR2: SGHNT, YYREEE (reference sequence). The CDR3 DNA follows: TGTGCCAGCTCTGTAGGAGCGGGAGGGAATGAGCAGTTCTTC. Its protein is CASSVGAGGNEQFF. The full variable domain, in which reference TRBV5-4 and TRBJ2-1 provide the parts outside the CDR3, is ETGVTQSPTHLIKTRGQQVTLRCSSQSGHNTVSWYQQALGQGPQFIFQYYREEENGRGNFPPRFSGLQFPNYSSELNVNALELDDSALYLCASSVGAGGNEQFFGPGTRLTVL.

This clonotype came up a few times. V is TRBV12-3 or TRBV12-4 and J is TRBJ1-1, with D maybe TRBD1 (6 bases). The germline V and J ends were trimmed by 10 bases and 8 bases, with 17 bases remaining between them. The CDR3 runs 12 residues. CDR3 in amino acids: CAIKSRGAEAFF. CDR3 nucleotide sequence: TGTGCCATCAAATCCCGGGGGGCCGAAGCTTTCTTT.

The V call is TRBV20-1, the J call TRBJ1-5, with D perhaps matching TRBD1 (6 bases). This CDR3 has 14 residues. Germline V gene data show CDR1 as DFQATT and CDR2 as SNEGSKA (reference sequence). V lost 5 bases to trimming and J lost 6 bases, with 17 bases between them. The CDR3 DNA follows: TGCAGTGCTGGGGGGACAAGGAGGGGTCAGCCCCAGCATTTT. Residues: CSAGGTRRGQPQHF.

The V call is TRBV7-3, the J call TRBJ2-5; TRBD2 matches 7 bases. Germline-derived CDR1 and CDR2 are SGHTA and FQGTGA. Trimming took 5 bases from V and 5 from J; bases not matched to a gene: 5. This CDR3 is built from 13 residues. CDR3 protein: CASSLGGIETQYF. Written as DNA, the CDR3 is TGTGCCAGCAGCCTGGGAGGGATCGAGACCCAGTACTTC.

The V and J genes are TRBV5-4 and TRBJ1-1, with D perhaps TRBD1 (5 bases). V was shortened by 4 bases and J by 0 bases, with 13 bases between the two germline ends. The germline V gene encodes CDR1 SGHNT and CDR2 YYREEE (reference sequence). This CDR3 is 15 amino acids long. The CDR3 protein is CASSRGLAMNTEAFF. The CDR3, as DNA: TGTGCCAGCAGCAGGGGACTTGCAATGAACACTGAAGCTTTCTTT.

This rearrangement joins TRBV27 to TRBJ2-5; 9 bases align to TRBD1. The CDR3 consists of 15 residues. Per germline, CDR1 MNHEY and CDR2 SMNVEV (reference sequence). Trimming took 6 bases from V and 4 from J; bases not matched to a gene: 9. This CDR3 reads CASSSRQGDGETQYF. The CDR3 coding sequence is TGTGCCAGCAGCAGTAGACAGGGGGATGGAGAGACCCAGTACTTC.

The sample holds many counts of this clonotype. The CDR3 here is CASSLLQGRSYEQYF. CDR3 in DNA: TGTGCCAGCAGCTTATTACAGGGAAGATCCTACGAGCAGTACTTC. V and J are TRBV7-2 and TRBJ2-7; D is perhaps TRBD1 (6 bases). The V end was cut by 2 bases, the J end by 1 base, with 12 bases between. This CDR3 has 15 amino acids. The germline CDR1 and CDR2 sequences are SGHTA and FQGNSA.

This clonotype was seen ten or more times. The chain is built from TRBV6-1 and TRBJ2-1; 7 bases match TRBD1. The CDR3 extends over 15 amino acids. The junction had 7 bases not matched to a gene; V was cut back by 5 bases and J by 3 bases. The V gene's germline CDR1 is MNHNS and CDR2 SASEGT. Here the CDR3 DNA reads TGTGCCAGCAGTCGGACAGGCGACCTCTACAATGAGCAGTTCTTC. It translates to CASSRTGDLYNEQFF.

This clonotype was observed a handful of times. The V and J genes are TRBV11-3 and TRBJ2-2; D is possibly TRBD1 (5 bases). The germline gives CDR1 SGHNT, CDR2 YENEEA. The V gene lost 3 bases and the J gene lost 4 bases, with 12 bases spanning the gap. The CDR3 totals 15 residues. CDR3 residues: CASSFSQVVTGELFF. The CDR3 DNA is TGTGCCAGCAGCTTTTCACAGGTCGTCACCGGGGAGCTGTTTTTT.

This clonotype was seen a handful of times. The V and J genes are TRBV28 and TRBJ1-5, with D tentatively TRBD1 (5 bases). The CDR3 runs to 15 residues. The germline V gene encodes CDR1 MDHEN and CDR2 SYDVKM. Trimming removed 6 bases from V and 0 bases from J, with 12 bases in between. The CDR3 DNA reads TGTGCCAGCAGCCCGGCGGGGGGTAGCAATCAGCCCCAGCATTTT. This gives the protein CASSPAGGSNQPQHF.

This clonotype occurred a few times. The chain uses TRBV10-3 and TRBJ1-1; tentatively, D is TRBD1 (5 bases). CDR1 is ENHRY, CDR2 SYGVKD, per germline. V shed 3 bases and J shed 4 bases, with 18 bases lying between them. The CDR3 consists of 16 residues. CDR3 protein: CAISDFRGLGATEAFF. Written as DNA, the CDR3 is TGTGCCATCAGTGATTTTCGGGGTCTAGGGGCCACTGAAGCTTTCTTT.

This clonotype was seen more than once but under ten times. The DNA for the CDR3 is TGTGCCAGCAGCCCCGGACTAGCGGGCCGCCAAGAGACCCAGTACTTC. Its protein product is CASSPGLAGRQETQYF. The chain is built from TRBV5-4 and TRBJ2-5, with 11 positions matching TRBD2. Germline V gives CDR1 SGHNT, CDR2 YYREEE (reference sequence). The J segment lost 1 base and the V segment lost 4 bases, leaving 6 bases of the junction unmatched. This CDR3 spans 16 amino acids.

This clonotype was seen a few times. This rearrangement joins TRBV4-1 to TRBJ2-7, with D possibly matching TRBD1 (6 bases). The CDR3 sequence is 15 residues long. Germline V gives CDR1 MGHRA, CDR2 YSYEKL. The V end was cut by 1 base, the J end by 3 bases, with 13 bases between. The CDR3: CASSQAGAVSYEQYF. Here the CDR3 DNA reads TGCGCCAGCAGCCAAGCAGGGGCGGTTAGCTACGAGCAGTACTTC.

J is TRBJ2-1 and V is TRBV19; D is uncertain. CDR1 LNHDA and CDR2 SQIVND come from the germline V gene (reference sequence). The CDR3 has 16 amino acids. V lost 3 bases and J 4 bases, leaving 16 bases between the germline ends. The CDR3 protein is CASSIIGEPYYNEQFF. The CDR3 DNA reads TGTGCCAGTAGTATTATCGGCGAACCCTATTACAATGAGCAGTTCTTC.

In its sample, this clonotype was seen many times. The chain couples TRBV15 to TRBJ1-5; D is perhaps TRBD1 (5 bases). Germline lookup yields CDR1 LNHNV and CDR2 YYDKDF (reference sequence). The CDR3 extends over 14 amino acids. V shed 5 bases and J shed 8 bases, with 16 bases lying between them. CDR3 amino acids: CATSETGRREPQHF. The CDR3 DNA reads as TGTGCCACCAGCGAGACGGGACGGCGGGAGCCCCAGCATTTT.

This clonotype was found many times. The chain carries TRBV7-9 and TRBJ2-3; possible D gene TRBD1, 6 bases. The CDR3 length is 17 residues. Germline V gene data show CDR1 as SEHNR and CDR2 as FQNEAQ (reference sequence). Trimming took off 4 bases at V and 6 bases at J, with 23 bases between the two ends. CDR3 nucleotides: TGTGCCAGCAGCTCCCCTCAGGGGACCCTATTCCAGGATACGCAGTATTTT. Translated: CASSSPQGTLFQDTQYF.

This clonotype was seen just once. The chain joins TRBV6-5 to TRBJ2-6; 8 bases align to TRBD1. CDR3 length: 18 residues. CDR1 and CDR2 from the germline V gene are MNHEY and SVGAGI. V was clipped by 7 bases and J by 1 base; unmatched bases: 12. As DNA, the CDR3 is TGTGCCAGCAATCTAGGGACAGGAGTTACATCTGGGGCCAACGTCCTGACTTTC. This translates into CASNLGTGVTSGANVLTF.

The V call is TRBV4-3, the J call TRBJ2-7; D gene unclear. Germline V gives CDR1 LGHNA, CDR2 YSLEER. This CDR3 spans 14 amino acids. V was shortened by 0 bases and J by 2 bases, with 8 bases between the two germline ends. The CDR3 DNA reads as TGCGCCAGCAGCCAAGATTTACCCGCCTACGAGCAGTACTTC. Translated, it gives CASSQDLPAYEQYF.

This clonotype was observed at least ten times. The rearrangement links TRBV6-1 to TRBJ1-1; unclear D gene. This CDR3 is built from 16 residues. V was cut by 10 bases and J by 1 base, with 22 bases left in between. Germline CDR1 and CDR2: MNHNS and SASEGT. CDR3 DNA: TGTGCCACCAACAGACGGTGGACGGCTAGGAACACTGAAGCTTTCTTT. As protein: CATNRRWTARNTEAFF.